The 27 T cell receptor beta chains below come from one sample, sequenced in a study of beta chain features in type 1 diabetes. cDNA synthesis used the whole RNA isolate, giving expressed TCRB sequences. Libraries were prepared by immunoSEQ multiplex PCR; TCRdb keeps only in-frame clonotypes and omits some of them. The sample holds a few hundred thousand clones; roughly 12% are singletons and the top ten take roughly 0.015%. The sample taken for sequencing was naive CD4+ T cells from blood. The receptors here all came from a man younger than 35 in good health.

In this sample, this clone turned up a few times. The gene calls are TRBV30 and TRBJ2-7; D not certain. The CDR3 runs 14 residues. The germline gives CDR1 GTSNPN, CDR2 SVGIG (reference sequence). V was pared by 4 bases and J by 0 bases, with 13 bases between. The CDR3 here is CAWTLAGYSYEQYF. As DNA, the CDR3 is TGTGCCTGGACTTTGGCAGGCTACTCCTACGAGCAGTACTTC.

This clone was seen a few times. The chain recombines TRBV11-1 with TRBJ2-7; D not certain. CDR1 SGHAT and CDR2 FQDESV come from the germline V gene (reference sequence). The length of the CDR3 is 15 residues. Trimming stripped 4 bases from V and 3 bases from J, with 16 bases between. The CDR3 loop is CASSSAARIDYEQYF. The DNA of the CDR3 is TGTGCCAGCAGCTCAGCAGCCAGGATAGACTACGAGCAGTACTTC. The entire variable domain, with the rest obtained from reference TRBV11-1 and TRBJ2-7, is as follows: EAEVAQSPRYKITEKSQAVAFWCDPISGHATLYWYRQILGQGPELLVQFQDESVVDDSQLPKDRFSAERLKGVDSTLKIQPAELGDSAMYLCASSSAARIDYEQYFGPGTRLTVT.

V gene TRBV7-2 combines with J gene TRBJ2-7; 8 positions match TRBD2. This CDR3 comprises 19 residues. Germline CDR1 reads SGHTA; CDR2 reads FQGNSA. The trim removed 5 bases at V and 4 bases at J, leaving 22 bases unmatched. The CDR3 spells CASSRGPGLEMDALYEQYF. Here the CDR3 DNA reads TGTGCCAGCAGCCGCGGTCCGGGACTAGAAATGGATGCGTTATACGAGCAGTACTTC.

This clone was observed a few times. In nucleotides, the CDR3 is TGTGCCAGCAGTTCGAATCAAAGGGGACAGACCCGTGCTCATGGCTACACCTTC. Its translation is CASSSNQRGQTRAHGYTF. The chain couples TRBV27 to TRBJ1-2, with 7 bases lining up with TRBD1. This CDR3 is built from 18 residues. Germline trimming cut 4 bases from V and 6 bases from J; bases unmatched to any gene: 20. The germline gives CDR1 MNHEY, CDR2 SMNVEV (reference sequence).

This clone has just a few counts. The CDR3 bases are TGCGCCAGCAGCCGGTCCGGGACAGCGAACACCGGGGAGCTGTTTTTT. Translated: CASSRSGTANTGELFF. The chain carries TRBV5-1 and TRBJ2-2; 7 bases are a match to TRBD1. The trim removed 4 bases at V and 0 bases at J, leaving 6 bases unmatched. Per germline, CDR1 SGHRS and CDR2 YFSETQ. This CDR3 has 16 amino acids. The variable domain in full, completed from reference TRBV5-1 and TRBJ2-2, reads KAGVTQTPRYLIKTRGQQVTLSCSPISGHRSVSWYQQTPGQGLQFLFEYFSETQRNKGNFPGRFSGRQFSNSRSEMNVSTLELGDSALYLCASSRSGTANTGELFFGEGSRLTVL.

This chain uses TRBV2 with TRBJ2-7, with TRBD1 matching 7 bases. J gave up 5 bases and V 6 bases, and 4 bases lay outside the gene matches. CDR3 length: 12 residues. Germline V gene sequence: CDR1 SNHLY, CDR2 FYNNEI. The CDR3 protein is CASSRGQDEQYF. CDR3 coding DNA: TGTGCCAGCAGCCGCGGACAGGACGAGCAGTACTTC.

The rearrangement uses TRBV9 and TRBJ1-1; 10 nucleotides line up with TRBD1. Germline assignment: CDR1 SGDLS and CDR2 YYNGEE. With V trimmed by 5 bases and J by 4 bases, 11 bases remained unmatched. There are 16 residues in the CDR3. DNA for the CDR3: TGTGCCAGCAGACCCGGACAGGGGGTAGTTGGCACTGAAGCTTTCTTT. Protein sequence: CASRPGQGVVGTEAFF.

The chain links TRBV30 to TRBJ2-7; D may be TRBD1 (5 bases). Trimming pared 4 bases from V and 10 bases from J, leaving 17 bases between. The CDR3 is made up of 12 amino acids. The germline gives CDR1 GTSNPN, CDR2 SVGIG (reference sequence). CDR3 DNA sequence: TGTGCCTGGACCCCTGGTGGGGCAGAACAGTACTTC. Amino acid sequence: CAWTPGGAEQYF.

J is TRBJ1-4 and V is TRBV27; the D gene is possibly TRBD1 (5 bases). Trimming took 6 bases from V and 6 from J, leaving 14 bases between them. Looked up from germline, CDR1 is MNHEY and CDR2 is SMNVEV (reference sequence). CDR3 length: 14 amino acids. CDR3 in amino acids: CASSRQGMDEKLFF. For the CDR3, the DNA is TGTGCCAGCAGCCGCCAGGGTATGGATGAAAAACTGTTTTTT.

The table lists this clone with many counts. For the CDR3, the DNA is TGTGCCCGTGGGACACCGCGCCGCTATGGCTACACCTTC. Protein sequence: CARGTPRRYGYTF. The gene calls are TRBV30 and TRBJ1-2, with TRBD1 as a possible D gene (6 bases). The CDR3 spans 13 residues. The V end lost 8 bases, the J end lost 4 bases, and 17 bases lay between the germline ends. The germline V gene has CDR1 GTSNPN and CDR2 SVGIG (reference sequence).

In this sample, this clone turned up a few times. The CDR3 sequence: CASSLVIGGIQFF. The CDR3 bases are TGTGCCAGCAGCTTAGTTATCGGGGGGATTCAGTTCTTC. The rearrangement uses TRBV11-2 and TRBJ2-1, with TRBD2 matching over 7 bases. Germline CDR1 reads SGHAT; CDR2 reads FQNNGV. The CDR3 consists of 13 residues. J lost 13 bases, V lost 1 base, and 7 bases had no gene match.

This clone was observed a few times. The rearrangement joins TRBV28 to TRBJ2-7; 10 bases fit TRBD1. Germline assignment: CDR1 MDHEN and CDR2 SYDVKM. The CDR3 is 15 residues long. V shed 3 bases, J shed 3 bases, and the junction held 5 bases outside the gene matches. CDR3 region: CASSFSGTGDYEQYF. In DNA, the CDR3 is TGTGCCAGCAGTTTCTCGGGGACAGGGGACTACGAGCAGTACTTC.

Only a few counts were recorded for this clone. The rearrangement uses TRBV11-2 and TRBJ2-5; TRBD2 matches at 9 bases. The germline gives CDR1 SGHAT, CDR2 FQNNGV. After removal of 4 bases from V and 3 bases from J, the junction contained 6 bases not matched to a gene. The CDR3 is 15 amino acids. For the CDR3, the DNA is TGTGCCAGCAGCTCTGGGGCTAGCGGGGAAGAGACCCAGTACTTC. The encoded protein is CASSSGASGEETQYF. The full variable domain, rest sourced from reference TRBV11-2 and TRBJ2-5, is EAGVAQSPRYKIIEKRQSVAFWCNPISGHATLYWYQQILGQGPKLLIQFQNNGVVDDSQLPKDRFSAERLKGVDSTLKIQPAKLEDSAVYLCASSSGASGEETQYFGPGTRLLVL.

CDR3 protein: CAWTTGRLGYTF. CDR3 nucleotide sequence: TGTGCCTGGACGACAGGACGCCTTGGCTACACCTTC. This chain uses TRBV30 with TRBJ1-2; TRBD1 is a possible D gene (6 bases). The CDR3 is 12 residues long. Trimming took off 4 bases at V and 7 bases at J, with 13 bases between the two ends. CDR1 is GTSNPN, CDR2 SVGIG, per germline (reference sequence).

This chain uses TRBV19 with TRBJ2-5; 11 nucleotides align to TRBD2. This CDR3 region has 15 residues. Germline CDR1 is LNHDA and CDR2 is SQIVND (reference sequence). Trimming cost V 7 bases and J 1 base; bases outside gene matches: 5. The CDR3: CASTTGTSGQETQYF. In DNA, the CDR3 is TGTGCCAGTACCACCGGGACTAGCGGCCAAGAGACCCAGTACTTC.

In this sample, this clone turned up a few times. For the CDR3, the DNA is TGTGCCAGTAGTATAGTCGTGCGGGACTACGAGCAGTACTTC. Its translation: CASSIVVRDYEQYF. V and J are TRBV19 and TRBJ2-7; D is possibly TRBD2 (6 bases). V gave up 1 base and J gave up 3 bases, with 10 bases separating them. CDR3 length: 14 amino acids. The germline V gene encodes CDR1 LNHDA and CDR2 SQIVND (reference sequence).

This clone has a handful of counts. This sequence joins TRBV4-3 and TRBJ1-1, with 8 positions matching TRBD1. Germline CDR1 LGHNA, CDR2 YSLEER. The V gene end was trimmed by 4 bases and the J gene end by 10 bases; junction bases not matched to a gene: 5. The CDR3 loop spans 12 amino acids. Written as DNA, the CDR3 is TGCGCCAGCAGCCGAGGGACAGGACGAGCTTTCTTT. Encoded protein: CASSRGTGRAFF.

This clone occurred a few times. V is TRBV19 and J is TRBJ2-5; 8 positions agree with TRBD1. Losses at the gene ends were 3 bases for V and 5 bases for J; bases not matched to a gene: 8. Germline CDR1 and CDR2: LNHDA and SQIVND (reference sequence). The CDR3 is 15 amino acids. CDR3 loop: CASSMRGQVQETQYF. In nucleotides, the CDR3 is TGTGCCAGTAGTATGAGGGGACAGGTCCAGGAGACCCAGTACTTC.

J is TRBJ2-5 and V is TRBV28, with TRBD1 identical over 9 bases. The J call may be in error: the DNA end matches TRBJ2-7 better. The CDR3 sequence is 15 residues long. Germline V lookup: CDR1 MDHEN, CDR2 SYDVKM. CDR3: CASSSSGTGNGEQYF. For the CDR3, the DNA is TGTGCCAGCAGTTCCTCCGGGACAGGGAACGGCGAGCAGTACTTC.

The chain recombines TRBV28 with TRBJ1-6; 8 nucleotides match TRBD1. With V trimmed by 5 bases and J by 6 bases, 6 bases remained unmatched. CDR1 is MDHEN and CDR2 is SYDVKM in the germline V gene. The length of the CDR3 is 15 residues. CDR3 amino acids: CASSPPDRGNSPLHF. For the CDR3, the DNA is TGTGCCAGCAGTCCCCCCGACAGGGGTAATTCACCCCTCCACTTT.

This chain links TRBV15 with TRBJ2-3, with 10 positions matching TRBD2. V gave up 2 bases and J gave up 3 bases; unmatched junction bases: 2. This CDR3 comprises 15 residues. Germline CDR1 LNHNV, CDR2 YYDKDF (reference sequence). CDR3 nucleotide sequence: TGTGCCACCAGCAGACTAGCGGGGGTAACAGATACGCAGTATTTT. Encoded protein: CATSRLAGVTDTQYF.

This clone has only a few counts. The chain couples TRBV7-2 to TRBJ1-1, with D maybe TRBD1 (6 bases). Germline-derived CDR1 and CDR2 are SGHTA and FQGNSA. Trimming cost V 5 bases and J 3 bases, with 10 bases left between them. The CDR3 has 13 amino acids. Written as DNA, the CDR3 is TGTGCCAGCAGCGTCGCAGGGGACACTGAAGCTTTCTTT. This encodes CASSVAGDTEAFF.

J is TRBJ1-4 and V is TRBV4-3; no firm D call. CDR3 length: 14 residues. Trimming took 1 base from V and 10 from J, leaving 13 bases between them. Germline loops: CDR1 LGHNA, CDR2 YSLEER. This CDR3 is CASSQGGNLGKLFF. The CDR3 DNA reads as TGCGCCAGCAGCCAAGGCGGAAATCTAGGAAAACTGTTTTTT.

This clone was recorded a few times. This CDR3 reads CASSEGQTYEQYF. The CDR3 DNA reads TGCGCCAGCAGCGAGGGACAGACCTACGAGCAGTACTTC. The V call is TRBV5-1, the J call TRBJ2-7; TRBD1 matches 7 bases. Trimming cost V 4 bases and J 2 bases; bases outside gene matches: 3. Germline CDR1 SGHRS, CDR2 YFSETQ. CDR3 length equals 13 residues.

This chain joins TRBV29-1 and TRBJ1-4, with D possibly TRBD1 on 5 matching bases. The CDR3 sequence is 13 residues long. Trimming pared 6 bases from V and 5 bases from J, leaving 13 bases between. Germline CDR1 SQVTM, CDR2 ANQGSEA. The CDR3 here is CSVAGLLNEKLFF. The CDR3 DNA reads as TGCAGCGTAGCGGGACTGTTAAATGAAAAACTGTTTTTT.

In this sample, this clone turned up a few times. V is TRBV15 and J is TRBJ2-1; 9 bases line up with TRBD2. V was pared by 3 bases and J by 8 bases, with 14 bases of the junction left unmatched. Germline lookup yields CDR1 LNHNV and CDR2 YYDKDF (reference sequence). CDR3 length equals 17 residues. This CDR3 is CATSRFPRGGRAYEQFF. The CDR3 DNA sequence: TGTGCCACCAGCAGGTTCCCCCGGGGCGGGAGGGCCTATGAGCAGTTCTTC.

This chain links TRBV6-5 with TRBJ1-3; D may be TRBD1 (5 bases). The germline gives CDR1 MNHEY, CDR2 SVGAGI. V lost 8 bases, J lost 7 bases, and 15 bases lay in between. The CDR3 totals 13 residues. CDR3 loop: CASGVYGGNTIYF. CDR3 nucleotide sequence: TGTGCCAGCGGGGTCTATGGGGGGAACACCATATATTTT.